The 3 T cell receptor beta chains in this list originate from one sample, sequenced in a study of shared clonotypes between healthy human individuals. Produced via immunoSEQ multiplex PCR; TCRdb's table is partial and in-frame only. Among some 2,000,000 clones listed, over 85% were seen once. The naive CD8 fraction comprised CD45RO-negative cells positively selected for CCR7 and excluded terminally differentiated effector memory CD45RA+ cells. The sample comprised naive CD8+ T cells sorted from blood. Source of these receptors: a man aged 18 to 30 in good health.

The J gene is TRBJ2-1, the V gene TRBV6-5, with 9 bases lining up with TRBD2. Trimming removed 5 bases from V and 7 bases from J; junction bases left unmatched: 3. CDR3 length equals 13 residues. Germline V lookup: CDR1 MNHEY, CDR2 SVGAGI. The CDR3 sequence is CASSITSGNEQFF. CDR3 DNA sequence: TGTGCCAGCAGTATAACTAGCGGGAATGAGCAGTTCTTC.

This chain uses TRBV19 with TRBJ2-7; D uncertain. Germline CDR1 reads LNHDA; CDR2 reads SQIVND (reference sequence). The CDR3 sequence is 13 residues long. V lost 6 bases and J 3 bases, leaving 12 bases between the germline ends. CDR3 sequence (DNA): TGTGCCAGTAGACCCTCCGGGCTCTACGAGCAGTACTTC. Translated, it gives CASRPSGLYEQYF.

This clone showed up just a few times. The CDR3, as DNA: TGTGCCAGCAGCGTTGGGCAAAATGACTCACCCCTCCACTTT. Translation: CASSVGQNDSPLHF. The V gene is TRBV9, the J gene TRBJ1-6, with D hard to call. In germline, CDR1 is SGDLS, CDR2 YYNGEE. The V end lost 2 bases, the J end lost 10 bases, and 13 bases lay between the germline ends. The CDR3 totals 14 residues.